These T cell receptor beta chains were read from a single sample in a study of Graves' ophthalmopathy and Graves' hyperthyroidism. TCRdb fed the multiplex PCR reads into MiXCR, producing one record per CDR3 protein. The top ten clones hold 40% to 55% of a sample with some 750,000 distinct CDR3 sequences, roughly two fifths of them seen once. The material sequenced was peripheral blood. These receptors were obtained from an adult man with Graves' ophthalmopathy. CDR3s include the opening cysteine and the closing phenylalanine or tryptophan. The D gene is left open where the match is weak. Not all rows give a size; the values are once, few, many and, for expanded clones, a class.

v_gene: TRBV7-9
j_gene: TRBJ1-5
abundance: NA
d_gene: TRBD1
CDR3aa: CASSLRQGASNQPQHF
CDR3nt: TGTGCCAGCAGCTTGCGGCAGGGGGCGAGCAATCAGCCCCAGCATTTT

v_gene: TRBV25-1
j_gene: TRBJ2-2
abundance: NA
d_gene: TRBD2
CDR3aa: CASQWEGHTGELFF
CDR3nt: TGTGCCAGCCAGTGGGAGGGGCACACCGGGGAGCTGTTTTTT

v_gene: TRBV7-2
j_gene: TRBJ2-7
abundance: NA
d_gene: TRBD1
CDR3aa: CASRSRTGAGYEQYF
CDR3nt: TGTGCCAGCAGATCCAGGACAGGGGCGGGGTACGAGCAGTACTTC

v_gene: TRBV4-3
j_gene: TRBJ1-1
abundance: NA
d_gene: NA
CDR3aa: CASSQDDSFKAFF
CDR3nt: TGCGCCAGCAGCCAAGACGACAGTTTTAAAGCTTTCTTT

v_gene: TRBV25-1
j_gene: TRBJ1-6
abundance: NA
d_gene: NA
CDR3aa: CAGSEIGLKNLPLHF
CDR3nt: TGTGCCGGCAGTGAGATTGGGCTGAAAAATTTACCCCTCCACTTT

v_gene: TRBV19
j_gene: TRBJ1-2
abundance: NA
d_gene: TRBD1
CDR3aa: CASSHPGQGVEGYTF
CDR3nt: TGTGCCAGTAGTCATCCGGGACAGGGCGTGGAGGGCTACACCTTC

v_gene: TRBV7-9
j_gene: TRBJ2-5
abundance: NA
d_gene: NA
CDR3aa: CASSLQGGAQETQYF
CDR3nt: TGTGCCAGCAGCTTACAAGGGGGGGCCCAGGAGACCCAGTACTTC

v_gene: TRBV25-1
j_gene: TRBJ2-2
abundance: few
d_gene: NA
CDR3aa: CASSYSRGGSGELFF
CDR3nt: TGTGCCAGCAGTTACTCGCGAGGAGGGAGCGGGGAGCTGTTTTTT

v_gene: TRBV7-8
j_gene: TRBJ1-4
abundance: few
d_gene: NA
CDR3aa: CASSWGTGQGEKLFF
CDR3nt: TGTGCCAGCAGCTGGGGAACAGGGCAAGGGGAAAAACTGTTTTTT

v_gene: TRBV12-3/TRBV12-4
j_gene: TRBJ1-6
abundance: few
d_gene: TRBD1
CDR3aa: CASSFPTGAGSPLHF
CDR3nt: TGTGCCAGCAGTTTCCCCACAGGGGCAGGTTCACCCCTCCACTTT

v_gene: TRBV19
j_gene: TRBJ1-4
abundance: few
d_gene: NA
CDR3aa: CASSTVGPTNEKLFF
CDR3nt: TGTGCCAGTAGTACCGTGGGACCAACTAATGAAAAACTGTTTTTT

v_gene: TRBV15
j_gene: TRBJ1-2
abundance: many
d_gene: NA
CDR3aa: CATSRDRETGYTF
CDR3nt: TGTGCCACCAGCAGAGATAGGGAGACTGGCTACACCTTC

v_gene: TRBV29-1
j_gene: TRBJ2-5
abundance: NA
d_gene: NA
CDR3aa: CSAARGRADAETQYF
CDR3nt: TGCAGCGCGGCGAGGGGGAGGGCCGACGCAGAGACCCAGTACTTC

v_gene: TRBV7-9
j_gene: TRBJ2-5
abundance: few
d_gene: NA
CDR3aa: CASSPIWGGRTETQYF
CDR3nt: TGTGCCAGCAGCCCCATTTGGGGGGGCCGTACAGAGACCCAGTACTTC

v_gene: TRBV15
j_gene: TRBJ2-6
abundance: NA
d_gene: TRBD1
CDR3aa: CATSRGTGATYVLTF
CDR3nt: TGTGCCACCAGCAGAGGGACAGGGGCGACCTACGTCCTGACTTTC

v_gene: TRBV15
j_gene: TRBJ1-1
abundance: once
d_gene: NA
CDR3aa: CAASRVSAGGGRRKAFF
CDR3nt: TGTGCCGCCAGCAGAGTGTCTGCAGGTGGAGGGAGGCGGAAAGCTTTCTTT

v_gene: TRBV10-3
j_gene: TRBJ1-1
abundance: NA
d_gene: TRBD1
CDR3aa: CAISQGAPRVTEAFF
CDR3nt: TGTGCCATCAGCCAGGGGGCGCCCCGGGTCACTGAAGCTTTCTTT

v_gene: TRBV4-3
j_gene: TRBJ2-5
abundance: few
d_gene: NA
CDR3aa: CASSQETGRWWETQYF
CDR3nt: TGCGCCAGCAGCCAAGAAACGGGAAGGTGGTGGGAGACCCAGTACTTC

v_gene: TRBV5-4
j_gene: TRBJ2-7
abundance: NA
d_gene: TRBD2
CDR3aa: CASSVGGTSTYEQYF
CDR3nt: TGTGCCAGCAGCGTGGGGGGGACTAGTACCTACGAGCAGTACTTC

v_gene: TRBV7-2
j_gene: TRBJ2-7
abundance: NA
d_gene: NA
CDR3aa: CASSSSPHEQYF
CDR3nt: TGTGCCAGCAGCTCGTCCCCCCACGAGCAGTACTTC

v_gene: TRBV29-1
j_gene: TRBJ2-7
abundance: many
d_gene: TRBD1
CDR3aa: CSPPPLDREYEQYF
CDR3nt: TGCAGCCCACCCCCGTTGGACAGGGAGTACGAGCAGTACTTC

v_gene: TRBV25-1
j_gene: TRBJ2-2
abundance: NA
d_gene: TRBD1
CDR3aa: CASSTRDRGPGELFF
CDR3nt: TGTGCCAGCAGCACCCGGGACAGGGGGCCCGGGGAGCTGTTTTTT

v_gene: TRBV24-1
j_gene: TRBJ2-6
abundance: many
d_gene: TRBD1
CDR3aa: CATSVRDRDGANVLTF
CDR3nt: TGTGCCACCAGTGTTCGCGACAGGGATGGGGCCAACGTCCTGACTTTC

v_gene: TRBV13
j_gene: TRBJ2-7
abundance: few
d_gene: NA
CDR3aa: CASSFGVGSYEQYF
CDR3nt: TGTGCCAGCAGCTTTGGGGTGGGCTCCTACGAGCAGTACTTC

v_gene: TRBV25-1
j_gene: TRBJ1-1
abundance: NA
d_gene: NA
CDR3aa: CAWSAPPTEAFF
CDR3nt: TGTGCCTGGAGTGCCCCACCCACTGAAGCTTTCTTT

v_gene: TRBV4-1
j_gene: TRBJ2-7
abundance: few
d_gene: NA
CDR3aa: CASSQVGHKQYF
CDR3nt: TGCGCCAGCAGCCAAGTTGGTCACAAGCAGTACTTC

v_gene: TRBV10-3
j_gene: TRBJ2-7
abundance: few
d_gene: NA
CDR3aa: CAISELTGTGTYEQYF
CDR3nt: TGTGCCATCAGTGAGTTGACCGGGACTGGGACCTACGAGCAGTACTTC